This T cell receptor (beta chain) was captured in a study of vaccination effects on CD4 cells after COVID-19. In germline, CDR1 is SNHLY, CDR2 FYNNEI. The CDR3 runs 15 residues. The germline V and J ends were trimmed by 6 bases and 7 bases, with 21 bases remaining between them. A remark on this clone: The antigen is unknown.

This table comes from immunoSEQ multiplex PCR, and its TCRdb copy is limited to in-frame clones, with some not included. This sample has roughly 50,000 clones, with around 75% found just once. Antigen-specific CD4+ T cells were first expanded with viral peptide pools by the ViraFEST assay and only then sequenced. An approximately 10-day culture period preceded the isolation of CD4+ T cells. The authors exchanged half the medium for IL-2 medium on days 3 and 7. This clonotype was sampled from a human donor who received a COVID-19 vaccine. Sequencing used CD4+ T cells from PBMCs cultured with HCoV-229E spike peptides, obtained before COVID-19 vaccination. The chain joins TRBV2 to TRBJ2-5, with TRBD2 as a possible D gene (6 bases). The CDR3 nucleotides read TGTGCCAGCAGCATGACTAGTATTCCTGCAGGGACCCAGTACTTC. It specifies CASSMTSIPAGTQYF.